This TCR beta chain was captured in a study of blood T cells in healthy people across ages. Study-wide context: Capture by template switching was about one barcoded beta molecule per two T cells. Study conclusions and caveats: Naive CD4+ cell counts and diversity both ran higher in long-lived than in aged donors.

Combining a sample-barcoded 5' primer with a J-beta primer mix, a second PCR ran for roughly 7 to 11 cycles. TCRdb reanalysed the 5' RACE reads using MiXCR and keeps one entry per CDR3 protein. The table shows 1.5 million or so distinct CDR3 sequences, with roughly 40% occurring only once. On this clonotype itself: Its antigen is unidentified.

The sample providers were healthy Caucasian people from Russia, aged roughly 6 to 100. This CDR3 region has 17 residues. Trimming at V came to 0 bases and at J to 7 bases, leaving 11 bases not matched to a gene. CDR1 is MNHNY and CDR2 is SVGAGI in the germline V gene (reference sequence). The chain uses TRBV6-6 and TRBJ2-1; the match to TRBD2 covers 8 bases. The TCR sequence derives from a woman aged 18-29 years in good health. Sequenced material: blood. The CDR3 coding sequence is TGTGCCAGCAGTTACTCGAGAACTAGCGGCACTGGGAATGAGCAGTTCTTC. It codes for CASSYSRTSGTGNEQFF.